The T cell receptor beta chain described here comes from a study of T cells after yellow fever vaccination. The study, taken as a whole, reports: The bulk population could contribute abundant contaminating clonotypes to FACS-sorted repertoires. Clones from primary vaccination mostly reappeared after the booster (approximately 95% CD4, over 85% CD8).

As regards this clonotype: Its antigen remains unknown.

The CDR3 length is 15 residues. In germline, CDR1 is SEHNR, CDR2 FQNEAQ (reference sequence). V was shortened by 8 bases and J by 6 bases, with 22 bases between the two germline ends. From the 5' RACE reads, TCRdb called clonotypes with MiXCR, one entry per CDR3 protein. The sample holds hundreds of thousands of distinct CDR3 sequences, around 19% seen once. The material was PBMCs, obtained before the yellow fever booster vaccination. V is TRBV7-9 and J is TRBJ1-1; the D gene is possibly TRBD1 (5 bases). The TCR was taken from a man in his late teens or twenties who received the YFV17D yellow fever vaccine. CDR3 loop: CASAPGWQGGAEAFF. The DNA of the CDR3 is TGTGCCAGCGCCCCCGGGTGGCAGGGTGGAGCTGAAGCTTTCTTT.